The T cell receptor beta chain under discussion was sequenced for a study of control samples from healthy donors and cancer patients (dated by TCRdb to the early 2020s). The CDR3 has 14 amino acids, counting the end cysteine and phenylalanine. The DNA shown is the 42-base CDR3, in frame from base 1. Trimming removed 4 bases from V and 6 bases from J; the gene matches leave 5 bases unexplained. Reading the germline V gene gives CDR1 SNHLY and CDR2 FYNNEI. Concerning this clone: Its antigen remains unidentified. No qualities accompany the bases; no much larger clone lies one base away.

Library creation used the immunoSEQ multiplex PCR assay. TCRdb took this table from immuneACCESS and kept in-frame rearrangements with V and J called. Such tables lack part of the clones; where checked against another copy, unresolved V genes explain under half of the gap, and the rest is unexplained. This sample has 150,000 to 200,000 clones in its table, and 85% to 90% of those were observed once. Jointly, the top ten make up around 5% of the sample. The clonotype originates from a woman in her twenties or thirties in good health. The sequence links TRBV2 to TRBJ2-7; 11 bases in the middle match TRBD2. Sequencing was performed on blood. CDR3 sequence: CASSALAGVGEQYF. The nucleotides read TGTGCCAGCAGTGCACTAGCGGGAGTGGGCGAGCAGTACTTC. Extended through the reference TRBV2 and TRBJ2-7 proteins, this CDR3 yields the full variable domain: EPEVTQTPSHQVTQMGQEVILRCVPISNHLYFYWYRQILGQKVEFLVSFYNNEISEKSEIFDDQFSVERPDGSNFTLKIRSTKLEDSAMYFCASSALAGVGEQYFGPGTRLTVT.